Presented here are 27 T cell receptor beta chains from one specimen sequenced in a study of T cells in narcolepsy. Assay used: immunoSEQ multiplex PCR; TCRdb lists only in-frame clones, some missing. This table has around 30,000 clones, around four fifths appearing once. Material: CD45RA- memory CD4+ T cells from PBMCs. The receptors here all came from a human donor with narcolepsy.

The V gene is TRBV5-5, the J gene TRBJ1-5, with D perhaps matching TRBD1 (5 bases). The CDR3 spans 15 residues. Trimming pared 4 bases from V and 6 bases from J, leaving 17 bases between. Germline V gives CDR1 SGHKS, CDR2 YYEKEE (reference sequence). CDR3 nucleotide sequence: TGTGCCAGCAGCCCGCAGCAGGGAAGGACTCAGCCCCAGCATTTT. Translation: CASSPQQGRTQPQHF.

V and J are TRBV10-2 and TRBJ2-7, with a possible D match to TRBD1 (6 bases). This CDR3 has 15 residues. Trimming took off 0 bases at V and 5 bases at J, with 14 bases between the two ends. Germline V CDR1 and CDR2: WSHSY, SAAADI. CDR3 region: CASSESGTPEDEQYF. CDR3 coding DNA: TGCGCCAGCAGTGAGTCGGGGACACCCGAGGACGAGCAGTACTTC.

The CDR3 nucleotides read TGTGCCATCAGTGACTCTTCTACAGGGATCACAGATACGCAGTATTTT. This gives the protein CAISDSSTGITDTQYF. The V gene is TRBV10-3, the J gene TRBJ2-3; D might be TRBD1 (6 bases). V was trimmed by 3 bases and J by 2 bases, leaving 15 bases between them. CDR3 length: 16 residues. Germline CDR1 ENHRY, CDR2 SYGVKD.

The chain uses TRBV10-1 and TRBJ2-7, with D perhaps TRBD1 or TRBD2 (6 bases each). The CDR3 extends over 13 amino acids. CDR1 is WNHNN, CDR2 SYGVQD, per germline (reference sequence). V was trimmed by 4 bases and J by 7 bases, leaving 14 bases between them. The CDR3 loop reads CASSGGGFGEQYF. CDR3 DNA: TGCGCCAGCAGTGGAGGGGGGTTTGGTGAGCAGTACTTC.

Turning to this clone: The sample has other DNA sequences that encode this CDR3 too. J is TRBJ2-5 and V is TRBV6-1, with D perhaps being TRBD1 or TRBD2 (5 bases each). The germline gives CDR1 MNHNS, CDR2 SASEGT. Trimming took off 3 bases at V and 1 base at J, with 12 bases between the two ends. The CDR3 runs to 15 residues. This CDR3 is CASSEGVFSQETQYF. The DNA of the CDR3 is TGTGCCAGCAGTGAGGGGGTTTTCAGCCAAGAGACCCAGTACTTC.

The chain uses TRBV21-1 and TRBJ2-7. TRBV21-1 is described as a pseudogene. The CDR3 consists of 15 residues. In DNA form, the CDR3 reads TGTGCCAGCAGCACTAAACCGACCGCGATCTACGAGCAGTACTTC. Amino acids: CASSTKPTAIYEQYF.

The rearrangement joins TRBV2 to TRBJ1-1; no definite D call. Per the germline V gene, CDR1 is SNHLY and CDR2 is FYNNEI. The CDR3 runs 14 residues. V lost 4 bases and J lost 1, with 10 bases in between. The CDR3 coding sequence is TGTGCCAGCAGTGTCCTATCGGAGAACACTGAAGCTTTCTTT. This sequence encodes CASSVLSENTEAFF.

CDR3 sequence: CASSPPGGTGMGRNQPQHF. DNA of the CDR3: TGTGCCAGCAGCCCACCCGGGGGGACAGGGATGGGACGAAATCAGCCCCAGCATTTT. V usage is TRBV7-8 and J usage is TRBJ1-5; 9 nucleotides match TRBD1. The CDR3 is 19 residues long. The V gene end was trimmed by 5 bases and the J gene end by 4 bases; junction bases not matched to a gene: 18. CDR1 and CDR2 (germline): SGHVS, FQNEAQ.

This clone showed up just once. The chain carries TRBV14 and TRBJ1-1; possibly TRBD1 for D (5 bases). This CDR3 has 17 residues. CDR1 is SGHDN, CDR2 FVKESK, per germline. V lost 1 base and J lost 4, with 19 bases in between. This CDR3 is CASSQARLQVGVTEAFF. In DNA form, the CDR3 reads TGTGCCAGCAGCCAAGCGAGATTACAGGTTGGGGTCACTGAAGCTTTCTTT.

The chain joins TRBV6-1 to TRBJ1-1; D uncertain. V gave up 0 bases and J gave up 1 base, with 9 bases separating them. This CDR3 has 15 amino acids. Germline CDR1 reads MNHNS; CDR2 reads SASEGT. The CDR3: CASSEALKGNTEAFF. DNA for the CDR3: TGTGCCAGCAGTGAAGCGCTCAAGGGGAACACTGAAGCTTTCTTT.

The chain couples TRBV7-9 to TRBJ2-7; D remains ambiguous. The CDR3 extends over 14 amino acids. Trimming left V 1 base short and J 2 bases short, with 9 bases between. CDR1 is SEHNR, CDR2 FQNEAQ, per germline (reference sequence). The chain's CDR3 is CASSLGNPPYEQYF. The CDR3 DNA reads TGTGCCAGCAGCTTAGGGAACCCTCCCTACGAGCAGTACTTC.

The V gene is TRBV27, the J gene TRBJ2-3, with TRBD2 identical over 11 bases. CDR1 is MNHEY and CDR2 is SMNVEV in the germline V gene (reference sequence). The CDR3 consists of 15 residues. The V gene end was trimmed by 7 bases and the J gene end by 4 bases; junction bases not matched to a gene: 7. CDR3 amino acids: CASKLTSGSADTQYF. The CDR3 region has the DNA TGTGCCAGCAAACTTACTAGCGGGAGCGCAGATACGCAGTATTTT.

V is TRBV27 and J is TRBJ2-7; maybe TRBD1 (5 bases). Germline V CDR1 and CDR2: MNHEY, SMNVEV (reference sequence). The CDR3 is 15 residues long. The germline V and J ends were trimmed by 5 bases and 4 bases, with 18 bases remaining between them. The CDR3 DNA sequence: TGTGCCAGCAGTCCCCTAGGGGCTCCAAAATACGAGCAGTACTTC. It yields the protein CASSPLGAPKYEQYF.

This chain uses TRBV2 with TRBJ1-1; D might be TRBD1 (5 bases). The V end was cut by 4 bases, the J end by 5 bases, with 11 bases between. CDR1 and CDR2 from the germline V gene are SNHLY and FYNNEI. The CDR3 is 13 residues long. The DNA of the CDR3 is TGTGCCAGCAGTGTGGGGCGGTATACTGAAGCTTTCTTT. Its protein product is CASSVGRYTEAFF.

The chain carries TRBV5-6 and TRBJ2-7, with D possibly TRBD1 on 5 matching bases. CDR3 length: 15 amino acids. Trimming removed 4 bases from V and 3 bases from J, with 17 bases in between. Germline V gene lookup returns CDR1 SGHDT and CDR2 YYEEEE. In DNA, the CDR3 is TGTGCCAGCAGCCAGACAGTACCCGTGAGCTACGAGCAGTACTTC. Its translation: CASSQTVPVSYEQYF.

The V and J genes are TRBV7-6 and TRBJ2-2; D is unresolved. Germline V lookup: CDR1 SGHVS, CDR2 FNYEAQ. V lost 2 bases, J lost 3 bases, and 13 bases lay in between. This CDR3 has 16 amino acids. The chain's CDR3 is CASSLRSARDTGELFF. CDR3 nucleotide sequence: TGTGCCAGCAGCTTAAGGTCGGCGCGAGACACCGGGGAGCTGTTTTTT.

The V gene is TRBV7-9, the J gene TRBJ2-5, with a possible D match to TRBD1 (5 bases). Trimming stripped 1 base from V and 1 base from J, with 7 bases between. The CDR3 length is 14 residues. Per germline, CDR1 SEHNR and CDR2 FQNEAQ (reference sequence). CDR3 DNA sequence: TGTGCCAGCAGCTTAGAAAGGGGCCAAGAGACCCAGTACTTC. Translation: CASSLERGQETQYF.

The chain uses TRBV7-9 and TRBJ1-5; 8 positions agree with TRBD1. After removal of 1 base from V and 1 base from J, the junction contained 0 bases not matched to a gene. This CDR3 contains 15 residues. The germline V gene encodes CDR1 SEHNR and CDR2 FQNEAQ (reference sequence). CDR3 DNA: TGTGCCAGCAGCTTAGGGGACAGGAGCAATCAGCCCCAGCATTTT. The encoded protein is CASSLGDRSNQPQHF. Together with reference TRBV7-9 and TRBJ1-5, the CDR3 gives the full variable domain: DTGVSQNPRHKITKRGQNVTFRCDPISEHNRLYWYRQTLGQGPEFLTYFQNEAQLEKSRLLSDRFSAERPKGSFSTLEIQRTEQGDSAMYLCASSLGDRSNQPQHFGDGTRLSIL.

This clone was picked up a small number of times. In DNA form, the CDR3 reads TGCGCCAGCGGCGGGACAAAAAATCAGCCCCAGCATTTT. Translating gives CASGGTKNQPQHF. The chain carries TRBV4-3 and TRBJ1-5, with D possibly matching TRBD1 (6 bases). The CDR3 length is 13 residues. V was shortened by 8 bases and J by 4 bases, with 12 bases between the two germline ends. The germline CDR1 and CDR2 sequences are LGHNA and YSLEER.

The chain has TRBV21-1 and TRBJ2-5; the table names TRBD2, a call not compared with the DNA. TRBV21-1 is flagged as a pseudogene. The CDR3 covers 15 residues. CDR3 coding DNA: TGTGCCAGCAGCAAAAGGGAGGTTCTGTCAGAGACCCAGTACTTC. It translates to CASSKREVLSETQYF.

The chain links TRBV5-1 to TRBJ2-7, with 7 bases lining up with TRBD1. J was trimmed by 4 bases and V by 3 bases; bases with no gene match: 4. The CDR3 covers 13 residues. The germline V gene encodes CDR1 SGHRS and CDR2 YFSETQ. CDR3 sequence reads: CASSSGQVYEQYF. The CDR3 nucleotides are TGCGCCAGCAGCTCAGGACAGGTTTACGAGCAGTACTTC. The full variable domain, rest sourced from reference TRBV5-1 and TRBJ2-7, is KAGVTQTPRYLIKTRGQQVTLSCSPISGHRSVSWYQQTPGQGLQFLFEYFSETQRNKGNFPGRFSGRQFSNSRSEMNVSTLELGDSALYLCASSSGQVYEQYFGPGTRLTVT.

In DNA, the CDR3 is TGTGCCACCAGCGGGCGTCAGCAGTTCTTC. This gives the protein CATSGRQQFF. The rearrangement links TRBV15 to TRBJ2-1; D call uncertain. Germline-derived CDR1 and CDR2 are LNHNV and YYDKDF (reference sequence). The V end lost 5 bases, the J end lost 11 bases, and 7 bases lay between the germline ends. The CDR3 is 10 residues long.

The genes are TRBV29-1 and TRBJ2-7, with D perhaps TRBD1 or TRBD2 (7 bases each). Germline V gene data show CDR1 as SQVTM and CDR2 as ANQGSEA. Trimming removed 4 bases from V and 3 bases from J, with 13 bases in between. The CDR3 loop spans 13 amino acids. The CDR3 bases are TGCAGCGTTGGACAGGGAGGGGGCTACGAGCAGTACTTC. As protein: CSVGQGGGYEQYF.

This sequence joins TRBV19 and TRBJ1-5, with 7 bases aligning to TRBD1. V was pared by 1 base and J by 1 base, with 10 bases of the junction left unmatched. The CDR3 covers 18 residues. CDR1 is LNHDA and CDR2 is SQIVND in the germline V gene (reference sequence). CDR3 amino acids: CASSIGAGGGGSNQPQHF. The CDR3, as DNA: TGTGCCAGTAGTATAGGGGCAGGGGGTGGGGGAAGCAATCAGCCCCAGCATTTT.

The chain employs TRBV10-1 and TRBJ2-3, with D unclear. Trimming took 4 bases from V and 0 from J, leaving 8 bases between them. Germline V CDR1 and CDR2: WNHNN, SYGVQD (reference sequence). The CDR3 loop spans 14 amino acids. CDR3 residues: CASSGMGSTDTQYF. The CDR3 DNA is TGCGCCAGCAGTGGGATGGGGAGCACAGATACGCAGTATTTT.

The chain combines TRBV5-1 with TRBJ1-6; the D is unclear. Germline V gene data show CDR1 as SGHRS and CDR2 as YFSETQ. This CDR3 has 15 amino acids. V was cut by 0 bases and J by 6 bases, with 10 bases left in between. The CDR3 spells CASSLGSQPNSPLHF. In DNA, the CDR3 is TGCGCCAGCAGCTTGGGCTCGCAGCCTAATTCACCCCTCCACTTT.

V and J are TRBV7-3 and TRBJ1-1; D call uncertain. Germline loops: CDR1 SGHTA, CDR2 FQGTGA. V lost 7 bases and J lost 5, with 11 bases in between. The CDR3 runs to 12 residues. The CDR3 is CASISRWTEAFF. In nucleotides, the CDR3 is TGTGCCAGCATCTCCAGGTGGACTGAAGCTTTCTTT.